This TCR beta chain stems from a study of T cell responses to AZD1222 COVID-19 vaccine (dated by TCRdb to the early 2020s). Turning to the overall study: A total of 230 to 250 trial participants underwent TCR sequencing, of whom around 210 had received two doses of AZD1222 and about 26 had received two doses of the MenACWY control vaccine. Enrollment into the trials was organized by age into subgroups of 18-55, 56-69 and 70-plus years, and those subgroups contained roughly 140, 27 and 60 TCR-sequenced participants, respectively. Results and caveats for the whole study, not just this receptor: Because no day 14 peak-response samples were available, the repertoires could be characterized only after the peak T cell response. CD4 TCRs associated with the vaccine covered the entire spike protein, and the dominant responses were in regions 160-218 and 743-854. The 56-69-year group was small, and its depth increase did not reach significance, likely because of low power. Conclusions about previously exposed vaccinees are limited because only 5 or 6 AZD1222 recipients were SARS-CoV-2 seropositive at baseline. Participants were mostly white British, with more females than males. The authors suggested clonal diversity may have been underestimated. Epitopes outside the regions mutated in the B.1.351 and B.1.1.7 variants were reportedly recognized by nearly half of the unique spike-specific TCRs. After two AZD1222 doses, spike-specific TCR breadth and depth were significantly higher than at day 0 and than in MenACWY recipients.

A note on this clone: What antigen it recognizes has not been identified. No base quality values were provided; no much bigger clone lies one nucleotide off.

The CDR3 regions of human TCRbeta chains were subjected to immunosequencing. The original pipeline was this. Repertoire TCRs were checked for matches against a reference library of SARS-CoV-2-specific TCRs that had been generated using the MIRA antigen-specificity platform. Breadth meant the fraction of unique TCRs that were SARS-CoV-2-associated, whereas depth meant the fraction of total T cells that were SARS-CoV-2-associated. Using the MIRA data, each spike-specific TCR was assigned both to the spike region to which the TCR was reactive and to a CD4 or CD8 class. Log10-transformed breadth and depth values were compared by one-way ANOVA with Sidak's multiple comparisons tests. This immuneACCESS table, as held by TCRdb, lists in-frame sequences with V and J called but not all clones. Of the missing ones, under half trace to an unresolved V gene in checked studies; the others have no known cause. The V and J calls and the clone size are those of that table, but D and trimming were determined from the DNA. A total of approximately 100,000 clones appear in this sample, about 89% of them only once. 3.3% of the sample rests with the top ten.

Taken from the germline V gene, the CDR1 and CDR2 loops are SGHVS and FNYEAQ. From cysteine to phenylalanine, the CDR3 is 16 amino acids long. The retained sequence is limited to the CDR3, 48 bases, with the frame set at the first base. From V the trimming removes 7 bases and from J it removes 3 bases, while the gene matches leave 9 bases of the junction unaccounted for. The label giving this sample's time point can be read as: about 28 days (+/-7) after the second vaccine dose. The treatment or condition label for this specimen denotes: meningococcal conjugate vaccine given as trial control. Samples from vaccinated people were obtained from the UK trials COV001 and COV002, which included a single-blind randomized controlled phase 2/3 trial of AZD1222 (ChAdOx1 nCoV-19) in healthy adults. For TCRbeta chain sequencing, PBMC samples from trial participants were taken at day 0 and at day 28 after the second dose.

The sequence came from an adult who received the MenACWY meningococcal vaccine as a control. The sequence links TRBV7-6 to TRBJ2-3; TRBD2 agrees with 11 junctional bases. The input for sequencing was peripheral blood, taken 28 days after the second dose of the MenACWY control vaccine. The nucleotides are TGTGCCAGCACCTTTTTAGCGGGGGGGCTTACAGATACGCAGTATTTT. Its protein is CASTFLAGGLTDTQYF.